These 2 T cell receptor beta chains were all obtained from the same sample, sequenced in a study of T-cell reconstitution after alpha-beta-depleted transplantation in children. Molecular barcoding with unique molecular identifiers was used for the TCRbeta library. TCRdb re-derived calls from the PCR reads in MiXCR, one entry per CDR3 protein. In the table there are around 490,000 distinct CDR3 sequences, 9.5% to 12% of which are singletons. This specimen consisted of PBMCs, mostly from graft donor cells, obtained 180 days after TCRalphabeta/CD19-depleted stem cell transplant. These receptors were collected from a female patient aged 2-15 years who had a stem cell transplant for aplastic anemia, so the T cells may come from the graft donor.

This clonotype has just a few counts. This chain joins TRBV3-1 and TRBJ2-1; the match to TRBD2 covers 7 bases. V lost 11 bases to trimming and J lost 4 bases; unmatched junction nucleotides: 26. The germline V gene encodes CDR1 LGHDT and CDR2 YNNKEL (reference sequence). The CDR3 is 19 residues long. The CDR3 sequence: CASCPQVRRDGRQYNEQFF. For the CDR3, the DNA is TGTGCCTCCTGCCCCCAGGTCCGCCGAGACGGGAGGCAATACAATGAGCAGTTCTTC.

With regard to this clonotype: A much larger clone differs from this one at a single base, so this may be a read error. The chain uses TRBV29-1 and TRBJ1-3, with a tentative D call TRBD1 (6 bases). The CDR3 runs 13 residues. The germline gives CDR1 SQVTM, CDR2 ANQGSEA. V dropped 3 bases and J dropped 4 bases, with 10 bases sitting between them. The DNA for the CDR3 is TGCAGCGTTGAGTTAGGGACAGGAAACACCATATATTTT. It codes for CSVELGTGNTIYF. The full variable domain, its missing parts supplied by reference TRBV29-1 and TRBJ1-3, is SAVISQKPSRDICQRGTSLTIQCQVDSQVTMMFWYRQQPGQSLTLIATANQGSEATYESGFVIDKFPISRPNLTFSTLTVSNMSPEDSSIYLCSVELGTGNTIYFGEGSWLTVV.